The 30 T cell receptor beta chains below were found in one sample sequenced in a study of T cells in Graves' hyperthyroidism and ophthalmopathy. RNA transcripts gave rise to amplified TCR beta CDR3 regions. The TCR CDR3 was amplified in a first-round RT-PCR using the HTBI primer set. MiXCR, run by TCRdb on the multiplex PCR reads, gives a single entry per CDR3 protein. The data contain about 640,000 distinct CDR3 sequences, around 15% of them singletons. The sequencing sample was made of blood. Source of these receptors: a woman aged 50 to 65 with Graves' ophthalmopathy.

The table lists this clonotype with a few counts. J is TRBJ1-3 and V is TRBV7-9; 7 bases agree with TRBD1. This CDR3 region has 16 residues. The junction had 6 bases not matched to a gene; V was cut back by 4 bases and J by 0 bases. From germline, CDR1 is SEHNR and CDR2 FQNEAQ (reference sequence). The CDR3 protein is CASSSERDSSGNTIYF. DNA for the CDR3: TGTGCCAGCAGCTCTGAACGGGACAGCTCTGGAAACACCATATATTTT.

V is TRBV28 and J is TRBJ2-7; D is unclear. Trimming took off 4 bases at V and 2 bases at J, with 12 bases between the two ends. Per the germline V gene, CDR1 is MDHEN and CDR2 is SYDVKM. The CDR3 has 14 amino acids. The CDR3 protein is CASSYPEPPYEQYF. The DNA for the CDR3 is TGTGCCAGCAGTTACCCGGAGCCCCCCTACGAGCAGTACTTC.

The chain joins TRBV6-2 or TRBV6-3 to TRBJ2-1; the match to TRBD2 covers 9 bases. V lost 7 bases to trimming and J lost 2 bases; unmatched junction nucleotides: 6. Germline loops: CDR1 MNHEY, CDR2 SVGEGT. This CDR3 region has 15 residues. CDR3 sequence (DNA): TGTGCCAGCAACCCGGCTAGCGGGACCTACAATGAGCAGTTCTTC. Protein sequence: CASNPASGTYNEQFF.

This clonotype was counted many times. V and J are TRBV3-1 and TRBJ2-5; 11 nucleotides line up with TRBD2. The ends lost 3 bases at V and 1 base at J; junction bases unmatched: 7. The CDR3 has 17 amino acids. Germline lookup yields CDR1 LGHDT and CDR2 YNNKEL (reference sequence). The CDR3 sequence: CASSHTSGRAAQETQYF. CDR3 DNA: TGTGCCAGCAGCCACACTAGCGGGAGAGCCGCCCAAGAGACCCAGTACTTC.

The chain joins TRBV20-1 to TRBJ1-2; D unclear. The germline CDR1 and CDR2 sequences are DFQATT and SNEGSKA (reference sequence). The CDR3 contains 11 residues. V was pared by 4 bases and J by 6 bases, with 9 bases between. The CDR3 here is CSAIVWDGYTF. In nucleotides, the CDR3 is TGCAGTGCTATTGTCTGGGATGGCTACACCTTC.

This clonotype has more than one count but fewer than ten. The chain joins TRBV4-3 to TRBJ1-1; 11 bases map to TRBD1. The germline V gene has CDR1 LGHNA and CDR2 YSLEER. CDR3 length: 18 residues. With 0 bases clipped from V and 5 bases from J, the junction kept 11 bases outside the gene matches. As DNA, the CDR3 is TGCGCCAGCAGCCAAGATATCGGACAGGGGGCGCAGATGACTGAAGCTTTCTTT. Amino acid sequence: CASSQDIGQGAQMTEAFF.

This clonotype was counted at least ten times. The CDR3 loop reads CASSLVGWSSGNTIYF. The CDR3 DNA is TGTGCCAGCAGCTTAGTGGGATGGAGCTCTGGAAACACCATATATTTT. The rearrangement links TRBV7-2 to TRBJ1-3; D remains unclear. CDR3 length: 16 amino acids. V shed 1 base and J shed 0 bases, with 10 bases lying between them. The germline CDR1 and CDR2 sequences are SGHTA and FQGNSA.

The chain has TRBV12-3 or TRBV12-4 and TRBJ1-1; 11 bases line up with TRBD1. This CDR3 is built from 15 residues. J gave up 5 bases and V 5 bases, and 7 bases lay outside the gene matches. CDR3 sequence reads: CASSPPDRGHTEAFF. The CDR3 DNA follows: TGTGCCAGCAGTCCCCCGGACAGGGGGCATACTGAAGCTTTCTTT.

This clonotype was found a few times. This sequence joins TRBV15 and TRBJ2-2; maybe TRBD2 (6 bases). Trimming removed 0 bases from V and 2 bases from J, with 13 bases in between. The CDR3 has 17 amino acids. CDR1 and CDR2 from the germline V gene are LNHNV and YYDKDF (reference sequence). The CDR3 here is CATSRDHGTPNTGELFF. Written as DNA, the CDR3 is TGTGCCACCAGCAGAGATCACGGGACTCCCAACACCGGGGAGCTGTTTTTT.

This clonotype was observed a few times. This chain links TRBV5-5 with TRBJ2-2; 8 bases are shared with TRBD2. CDR3 length equals 15 residues. Germline CDR1 SGHKS, CDR2 YYEKEE (reference sequence). J lost 6 bases, V lost 1 base, and 5 bases had no gene match. The CDR3 is CASSLSGLVAGELFF. CDR3 nucleotide sequence: TGTGCCAGCAGCTTGTCGGGACTAGTAGCCGGGGAGCTGTTTTTT.

This clonotype was seen at least ten times. The V and J genes are TRBV18 and TRBJ2-1; a possible D gene is TRBD2 (6 bases). V gave up 3 bases and J gave up 8 bases, with 14 bases separating them. CDR1 and CDR2 from the germline V gene are KGHSH and LQKENI. This CDR3 contains 14 residues. CDR3 coding DNA: TGTGCCAGCTCACCCCGGGTTTGGGAGGATGAGCAGTTCTTC. Translated: CASSPRVWEDEQFF.

This clonotype was counted ten times or more. The rearrangement uses TRBV28 and TRBJ2-2; 9 bases align to TRBD2. The germline V gene has CDR1 MDHEN and CDR2 SYDVKM. The junction had 3 bases not matched to a gene; V was cut back by 5 bases and J by 2 bases. The CDR3 contains 15 residues. The CDR3 is CASSLAGLNTGELFF. Here the CDR3 DNA reads TGTGCCAGCAGTCTAGCGGGACTAAACACCGGGGAGCTGTTTTTT. Full variable domain (remainder filled in from reference TRBV28 and TRBJ2-2): DVKVTQSSRYLVKRTGEKVFLECVQDMDHENMFWYRQDPGLGLRLIYFSYDVKMKEKGDIPEGYSVSREKKERFSLILESASTNQTSMYLCASSLAGLNTGELFFGEGSRLTVL.

This clonotype appeared many times. The chain joins TRBV27 to TRBJ1-3; a possible D gene is TRBD1 (6 bases). The V gene lost 0 bases and the J gene lost 2 bases, with 14 bases spanning the gap. The CDR3 totals 17 residues. Germline V gives CDR1 MNHEY, CDR2 SMNVEV (reference sequence). The CDR3 here is CASSLSGPGHPGNTIYF. DNA for the CDR3: TGTGCCAGCAGTTTATCGGGACCGGGACACCCTGGAAACACCATATATTTT.

This clonotype has a count of ten or more. J is TRBJ1-1 and V is TRBV27, with 8 bases aligning to TRBD1. The CDR3 contains 16 residues. Germline V gives CDR1 MNHEY, CDR2 SMNVEV (reference sequence). The V segment lost 3 bases and the J segment 0 bases; nucleotides outside the gene matches: 6. The CDR3 DNA reads as TGTGCCAGCAGTTTTGGCAGGGGGCGCATGAACACTGAAGCTTTCTTT. It specifies CASSFGRGRMNTEAFF.

This clonotype appeared many times. V usage is TRBV7-2 and J usage is TRBJ2-7; 10 bases are a match to TRBD1. Germline-derived CDR1 and CDR2 are SGHTA and FQGNSA. The CDR3 is 13 amino acids. V lost 5 bases, J lost 7 bases, and 5 bases stayed unmatched. The CDR3 loop reads CASSIRDRGEQYF. CDR3 DNA sequence: TGTGCCAGCAGCATCCGGGACAGGGGAGAGCAGTACTTC. The whole variable domain, remainder taken from reference TRBV7-2 and TRBJ2-7, is GAGVSQSPSNKVTEKGKDVELRCDPISGHTALYWYRQSLGQGLEFLIYFQGNSAPDKSGLPSDRFSAERTGGSVSTLTIQRTQQEDSAVYLCASSIRDRGEQYFGPGTRLTVT.

This clonotype was counted a few times. The chain couples TRBV13 to TRBJ2-2, with 7 bases that match TRBD1. The CDR3 runs 16 residues. With V trimmed by 4 bases and J by 6 bases, 11 bases remained unmatched. Per germline, CDR1 PRHDT and CDR2 FYEKMQ (reference sequence). CDR3 bases: TGTGCCAGCAGCTCAGGGACAGTAAGTTTTTCCGGGGAGCTGTTTTTT. This codes for CASSSGTVSFSGELFF. Supplemented by reference TRBV13 and TRBJ2-2, the full variable domain reads AAGVIQSPRHLIKEKRETATLKCYPIPRHDTVYWYQQGPGQDPQFLISFYEKMQSDKGSIPDRFSAQQFSDYHSELNMSSLELGDSALYFCASSSGTVSFSGELFFGEGSRLTVL.

This clonotype appeared many times. The chain's CDR3 is CASSWNTGELFF. CDR3 nucleotide sequence: TGTGCCAGCAGCTGGAACACCGGGGAGCTGTTTTTT. The chain employs TRBV7-9 and TRBJ2-2; D not resolved. The CDR3 loop spans 12 amino acids. Germline V CDR1 and CDR2: SEHNR, FQNEAQ (reference sequence). Trimming removed 4 bases at V and 1 base at J, with 1 base between.

Many counts were recorded for this clonotype. This chain connects TRBV20-1 to TRBJ2-6; 11 bases align to TRBD2. The CDR3 covers 17 residues. The V and J ends lost 6 bases and 4 bases, in that order; junction bases with no gene match: 11. Germline CDR1 is DFQATT and CDR2 is SNEGSKA (reference sequence). CDR3 protein: CSARPTSGIAGANVLTF. CDR3 coding DNA: TGCAGTGCCCGTCCGACTAGCGGGATAGCAGGGGCCAACGTCCTGACTTTC.

This clonotype was detected many times. This chain uses TRBV7-3 with TRBJ2-1; 8 nucleotides line up with TRBD2. This CDR3 has 16 residues. CDR1 is SGHTA and CDR2 is FQGTGA in the germline V gene. V trimming: 4 bases; J trimming: 0 bases; junction bases outside the gene matches: 5. The CDR3 DNA sequence: TGTGCCAGCAGCTCCCATAGCGGGATCTCCTACAATGAGCAGTTCTTC. This sequence encodes CASSSHSGISYNEQFF. Complete variable domain (other parts from reference TRBV7-3 and TRBJ2-1): GAGVSQTPSNKVTEKGKYVELRCDPISGHTALYWYRQSLGQGPEFLIYFQGTGAADDSGLPNDRFFAVRPEGSVSTLKIQRTERGDSAVYLCASSSHSGISYNEQFFGPGTRLTVL.

This clonotype was detected many times. The chain employs TRBV20-1 and TRBJ2-1; a weak D match, TRBD2 (6 bases). Trimming took off 5 bases at V and 3 bases at J, with 17 bases between the two ends. CDR1 and CDR2 from the germline V gene are DFQATT and SNEGSKA (reference sequence). There are 15 residues in the CDR3. CDR3 sequence: CSAPLTRSLYNEQFF. The CDR3 nucleotides read TGCAGTGCTCCCCTGACTAGGTCCCTCTACAATGAGCAGTTCTTC.

As regards this clonotype: A single base separates this from a much larger clone, so it may be a read error. V gene TRBV3-2 combines with J gene TRBJ2-1; the table's D call, TRBD2, was not checked against the DNA. TRBV3-2 is a known pseudogene. The CDR3 runs 13 residues. The CDR3 DNA reads as TGTGCCAGCAGCCATTTTGCGGGCAATGGGCAGTTCTTC. Translation: CASSHFAGNGQFF.

The chain is built from TRBV7-9 and TRBJ2-1; a possible D gene is TRBD2 (5 bases). V lost 1 base and J 1 base, leaving 20 bases between the germline ends. The CDR3 is 19 residues long. Germline CDR1 SEHNR, CDR2 FQNEAQ (reference sequence). The CDR3 DNA follows: TGTGCCAGCAGCTTAGAGGTAAGGTTGCGGGCGACATCCTACAATGAGCAGTTCTTC. It codes for CASSLEVRLRATSYNEQFF.

This clonotype appeared a few times. This chain uses TRBV25-1 with TRBJ1-1; D is ambiguous. V lost 1 base, J lost 1 base, and 7 bases lay in between. Germline CDR1 and CDR2: MGHDK and SYGVNS. CDR3 length: 14 residues. The CDR3 DNA follows: TGTGCCAGCAGTGAATTCGGCAAGAACACTGAAGCTTTCTTT. It is translated as CASSEFGKNTEAFF. Full variable domain (outside the CDR3, taken from reference TRBV25-1 and TRBJ1-1): EADIYQTPRYLVIGTGKKITLECSQTMGHDKMYWYQQDPGMELHLIHYSYGVNSTEKGDLSSESTVSRIRTEHFPLTLESARPSHTSQYLCASSEFGKNTEAFFGQGTRLTVV.

There are many counts of this clonotype. V and J are TRBV28 and TRBJ2-3; D perhaps matches TRBD1 (6 bases). The germline CDR1 and CDR2 sequences are MDHEN and SYDVKM. The CDR3 is 14 amino acids. Trimming pared 5 bases from V and 1 base from J, leaving 10 bases between. The CDR3 spells CASSKHRGTDTQYF. The CDR3 bases are TGTGCCAGCAGTAAACACAGGGGCACAGATACGCAGTATTTT.

The sample holds a few counts of this clonotype. The rearrangement joins TRBV6-1 to TRBJ2-1; D is undetermined. The CDR3 is 14 residues long. V lost 8 bases to trimming and J lost 0 bases, with 11 bases between them. Germline CDR1 and CDR2: MNHNS and SASEGT. The CDR3: CASGPTTSYNEQFF. CDR3 sequence (DNA): TGTGCCAGCGGGCCTACAACCTCCTACAATGAGCAGTTCTTC.

This clonotype was seen ten or more times. The chain combines TRBV28 with TRBJ1-1; TRBD1 agrees at 7 bases. In germline, CDR1 is MDHEN, CDR2 SYDVKM. The CDR3 is made up of 14 amino acids. The J segment lost 5 bases and the V segment lost 3 bases, leaving 6 bases of the junction unmatched. The CDR3 is CASSLSGGYTEAFF. As DNA, the CDR3 is TGTGCCAGCAGTTTGTCAGGGGGGTATACTGAAGCTTTCTTT.

This clonotype has a handful of counts. The rearrangement joins TRBV28 to TRBJ1-5, with 12 positions matching TRBD1. V shed 5 bases and J 0 bases; nucleotides not matched to a gene: 8. The CDR3 spans 18 residues. Germline CDR1 reads MDHEN; CDR2 reads SYDVKM. The CDR3 is CASSRDRGRLDSNQPQHF. The CDR3 DNA follows: TGTGCCAGCAGTCGGGACAGGGGGCGACTAGATAGCAATCAGCCCCAGCATTTT.

This clonotype has a handful of counts. This sequence joins TRBV6-1 and TRBJ2-7; no reliable D call. There are 12 residues in the CDR3. Trimming cost V 5 bases and J 6 bases, with 11 bases left between them. The V gene's germline CDR1 is MNHNS and CDR2 SASEGT. The CDR3 DNA reads TGTGCCAGCAGTTATGTGTCAAGCGAGCAGTACTTC. Translating it yields CASSYVSSEQYF.

This clonotype occurred many times. V is TRBV20-1 and J is TRBJ2-2; 9 bases are a match to TRBD2. CDR1 and CDR2 from the germline V gene are DFQATT and SNEGSKA (reference sequence). This CDR3 contains 14 residues. V was pared by 6 bases and J by 6 bases, with 8 bases of the junction left unmatched. The CDR3 loop is CSAPWRGGAGELFF. The CDR3, as DNA: TGCAGTGCCCCTTGGCGGGGGGGGGCCGGGGAGCTGTTTTTT.

Points on this clonotype: A much larger clone differs by one base, so this may be a read error. The chain couples TRBV27 to TRBJ2-2; 8 nucleotides align to TRBD2. Germline assignment: CDR1 MNHEY and CDR2 SMNVEV (reference sequence). The CDR3 sequence is 16 residues long. J was trimmed by 6 bases and V by 6 bases; bases with no gene match: 12. The CDR3 sequence: CASSTSSGGGPGELFF. The CDR3 DNA reads as TGTGCCAGCAGCACCTCGTCGGGAGGGGGGCCCGGGGAGCTGTTTTTT.